Each of the 12 T cell receptor beta chains below was sequenced from the same sample in a study of blood T cells in healthy people across ages. Together with a sample-barcoded 5' primer, a J-beta primer mix was included in a second PCR lasting roughly 6 to 12 cycles. TCRdb used MiXCR to reprocess the 5' RACE reads, holding one entry per CDR3 protein. The table has about 1.4 million distinct CDR3 sequences, approximately 59% seen once. The sequenced sample was blood. Source of these receptors: a man aged 18 to 29 in good health.

This clonotype was seen only a few times. The chain couples TRBV4-2 to TRBJ1-2; D is undetermined. The germline CDR1 and CDR2 sequences are LGHNA and YNFKEQ. The CDR3 length is 16 residues. The V end was cut by 0 bases, the J end by 8 bases, with 19 bases between. CDR3 in amino acids: CASSQDLPRALGGYTF. The CDR3 DNA reads as TGTGCCAGCAGCCAAGATCTCCCACGGGCCCTTGGAGGCTACACCTTC.

The CDR3 region is CASSGRDSLTDTQYF. For the CDR3, the DNA is TGTGCCAGCAGCGGACGGGACAGCCTCACAGATACGCAGTATTTT. The chain links TRBV4-2 to TRBJ2-3, with TRBD1 matching over 7 bases. After removal of 5 bases from V and 2 bases from J, the junction contained 7 bases not matched to a gene. Germline V gives CDR1 LGHNA, CDR2 YNFKEQ. There are 15 residues in the CDR3.

This chain joins TRBV12-3 or TRBV12-4 and TRBJ2-1; TRBD1 is a possible D gene (6 bases). V dropped 4 bases and J dropped 8 bases, with 9 bases sitting between them. The CDR3 has 12 amino acids. In nucleotides, the CDR3 is TGTGCCAGCAGTTACAGGGTAGATGAGCAGTTCTTC. Amino acid sequence: CASSYRVDEQFF.

The V call is TRBV5-5, the J call TRBJ1-2, with D possibly matching TRBD1 (5 bases). CDR3 size: 15 residues. In germline, CDR1 is SGHKS, CDR2 YYEKEE (reference sequence). V lost 4 bases and J 4 bases, leaving 17 bases between the germline ends. CDR3 DNA sequence: TGTGCCAGCAGCCCCGGGACGCGGGAACTCTATGGCTACACCTTC. It specifies CASSPGTRELYGYTF.

This clonotype was detected only a few times. This sequence joins TRBV7-2 and TRBJ2-1; 10 bases align to TRBD1. The CDR3 has 16 residues. Germline V lookup: CDR1 SGHTA, CDR2 FQGNSA. The V segment lost 1 base and the J segment 8 bases; nucleotides outside the gene matches: 8. Here the CDR3 DNA reads TGTGCCAGCAGCTTAGGACAGGGGGCTCCGATCGATGAGCAGTTCTTC. Protein product: CASSLGQGAPIDEQFF.

This clonotype was counted a few times. J is TRBJ2-3 and V is TRBV4-1; D is perhaps TRBD2 (5 bases). The germline V and J ends were trimmed by 3 bases and 8 bases, with 12 bases remaining between them. Germline V CDR1 and CDR2: MGHRA, YSYEKL. The CDR3 has 13 amino acids. CDR3 sequence: CASSQASWATQYF. CDR3 coding DNA: TGCGCCAGCAGCCAGGCTAGCTGGGCTACGCAGTATTTT.

This CDR3 reads CASSPIQGGGYTF. CDR3 DNA: TGTGCCAGCAGCCCAATACAGGGTGGCGGCTACACCTTC. V is TRBV5-6 and J is TRBJ1-2, with D perhaps matching TRBD1 (6 bases). Trimming shortened V by 4 bases and J by 8 bases, and 15 bases separated the two germline ends. Germline lookup yields CDR1 SGHDT and CDR2 YYEEEE. This CDR3 comprises 13 residues.

The V gene is TRBV20-1, the J gene TRBJ2-5; D may match TRBD1 or TRBD2 (5 bases each). The J call may be in error: the DNA end matches TRBJ2-7 better. Germline lookup yields CDR1 DFQATT and CDR2 SNEGSKA (reference sequence). The CDR3 is 12 residues long. Written as DNA, the CDR3 is TGCAGCATGACTCGGGACGACGACGAGCAGTACTTC. It encodes CSMTRDDDEQYF.

This clonotype was counted only a few times. The chain has TRBV9 and TRBJ1-2, with D possibly matching TRBD1 (5 bases). CDR3 length equals 15 residues. V was clipped by 4 bases and J by 7 bases, with 20 bases between them. Germline V gene lookup returns CDR1 SGDLS and CDR2 YYNGEE. In DNA form, the CDR3 reads TGTGCCAGCAGCCCCCTCGGGGCGGAGATGTCTGGCTACACCTTC. It codes for CASSPLGAEMSGYTF.

The V gene is TRBV28, the J gene TRBJ2-3, with unresolved D. Trimming pared 5 bases from V and 2 bases from J, leaving 11 bases between. Germline-derived CDR1 and CDR2 are MDHEN and SYDVKM. This CDR3 spans 14 amino acids. The CDR3 DNA sequence: TGTGCCAGCAGTCACCGAATGAACACAGATACGCAGTATTTT. This encodes CASSHRMNTDTQYF.

The J gene is TRBJ1-1, the V gene TRBV12-3 or TRBV12-4; the match to TRBD1 covers 8 bases. After removal of 1 base from V and 8 bases from J, the junction contained 3 bases not matched to a gene. This CDR3 contains 13 residues. This chain's CDR3 is CASSLGTGKEAFF. CDR3 nucleotide sequence: TGTGCCAGCAGTTTAGGGACAGGGAAGGAAGCTTTCTTT.

This clonotype showed up just a few times. This chain uses TRBV28 with TRBJ1-2, with no clear D. The germline V gene has CDR1 MDHEN and CDR2 SYDVKM. Trimming pared 4 bases from V and 2 bases from J, leaving 17 bases between. The CDR3 loop spans 16 amino acids. The CDR3 DNA reads as TGTGCCAGCAGTTCCCTCCCCGGCAGAACGAACTATGGCTACACCTTC. Translating it yields CASSSLPGRTNYGYTF.